This T cell receptor beta chain originates from a study of T cell repertoires in aging, cancer and after chemotherapy. Study-wide results and limits: Age-matched healthy donors had significantly more diverse, less clonal blood TCR repertoires than untreated cancer patients. Across the chemotherapy interval, each cancer cohort showed higher median generation probability, suggesting thymic rebound.

Germline values: CDR1 DFQATT, CDR2 SNEGSKA (reference sequence). The CDR3 is 11 residues long. The template was genomic DNA from peripheral blood, not RNA. Multiplex touch-down PCR with TRB-A/B primers amplified rearranged V-D-J TRB sequences. TCRdb analysed the multiplex PCR reads with MiXCR anew, one entry per CDR3 protein. In the table there are approximately 2,900 distinct CDR3 sequences, roughly 20% of which are singletons. The sample holds a few counts of this clonotype. Its antigen remains unidentified. The TCR comes from a human donor with a solid tumor. Sequenced material: blood. The chain combines TRBV20-1 with TRBJ1-1; D is uncertain. CDR3 coding DNA: TGCAGCGAACAGATGTACACTGAAGCTTTCTTT. Its protein is CSEQMYTEAFF.